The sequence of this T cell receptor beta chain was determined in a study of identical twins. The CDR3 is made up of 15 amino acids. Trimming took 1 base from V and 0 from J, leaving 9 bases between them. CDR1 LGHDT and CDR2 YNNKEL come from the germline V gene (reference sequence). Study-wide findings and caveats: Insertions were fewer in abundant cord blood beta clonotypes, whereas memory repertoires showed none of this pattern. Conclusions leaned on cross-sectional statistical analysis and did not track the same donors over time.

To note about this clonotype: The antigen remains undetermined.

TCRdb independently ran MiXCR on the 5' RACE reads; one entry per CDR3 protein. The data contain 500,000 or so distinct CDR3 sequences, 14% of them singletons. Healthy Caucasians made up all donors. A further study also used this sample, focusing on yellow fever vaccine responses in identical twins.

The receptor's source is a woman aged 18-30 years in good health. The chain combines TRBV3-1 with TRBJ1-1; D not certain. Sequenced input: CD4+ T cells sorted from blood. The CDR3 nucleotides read TGTGCCAGCAGCCAAGCGGGTCTCATGAACACTGAAGCTTTCTTT. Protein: CASSQAGLMNTEAFF.